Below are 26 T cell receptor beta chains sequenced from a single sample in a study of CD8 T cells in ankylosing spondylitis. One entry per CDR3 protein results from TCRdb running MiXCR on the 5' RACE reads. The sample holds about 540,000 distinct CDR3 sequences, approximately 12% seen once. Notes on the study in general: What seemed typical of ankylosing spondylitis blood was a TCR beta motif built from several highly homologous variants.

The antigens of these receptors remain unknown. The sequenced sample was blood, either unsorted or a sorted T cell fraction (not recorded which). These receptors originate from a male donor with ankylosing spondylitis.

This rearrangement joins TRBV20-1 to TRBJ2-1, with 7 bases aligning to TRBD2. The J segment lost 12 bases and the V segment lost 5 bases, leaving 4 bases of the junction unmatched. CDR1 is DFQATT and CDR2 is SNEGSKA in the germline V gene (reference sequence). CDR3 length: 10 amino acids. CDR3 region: CSAWTRAQFF. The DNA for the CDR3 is TGCAGTGCTTGGACTAGGGCGCAGTTCTTC.

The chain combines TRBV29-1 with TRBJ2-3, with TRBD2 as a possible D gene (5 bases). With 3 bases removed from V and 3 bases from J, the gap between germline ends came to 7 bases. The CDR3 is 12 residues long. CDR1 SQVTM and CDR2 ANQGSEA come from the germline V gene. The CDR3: CSVDTGTDTQYF. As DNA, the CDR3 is TGCAGCGTTGATACGGGGACAGATACGCAGTATTTT.

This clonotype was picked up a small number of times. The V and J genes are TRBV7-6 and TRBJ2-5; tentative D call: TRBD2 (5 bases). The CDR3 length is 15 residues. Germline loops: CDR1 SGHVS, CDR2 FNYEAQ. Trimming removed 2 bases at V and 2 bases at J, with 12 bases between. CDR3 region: CASSLFTEGQETQYF. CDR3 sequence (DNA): TGTGCCAGCAGCTTATTCACTGAGGGTCAAGAGACCCAGTACTTC.

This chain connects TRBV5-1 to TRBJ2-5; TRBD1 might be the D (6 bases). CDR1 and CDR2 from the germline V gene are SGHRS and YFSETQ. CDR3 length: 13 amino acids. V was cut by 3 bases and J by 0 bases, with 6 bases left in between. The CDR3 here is CASSWDNQETQYF. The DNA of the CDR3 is TGCGCCAGCAGCTGGGACAACCAAGAGACCCAGTACTTC.

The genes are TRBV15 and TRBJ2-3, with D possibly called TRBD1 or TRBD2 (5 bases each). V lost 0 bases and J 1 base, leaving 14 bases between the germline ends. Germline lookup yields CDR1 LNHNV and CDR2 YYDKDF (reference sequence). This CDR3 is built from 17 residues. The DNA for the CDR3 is TGTGCCACCAGCAGAGATCGGGGCCGGAGTCGCACAGATACGCAGTATTTT. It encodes CATSRDRGRSRTDTQYF.

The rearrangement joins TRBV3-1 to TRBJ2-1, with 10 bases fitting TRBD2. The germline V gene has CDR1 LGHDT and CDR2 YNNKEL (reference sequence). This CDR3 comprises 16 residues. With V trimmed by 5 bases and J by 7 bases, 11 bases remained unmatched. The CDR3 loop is CASSITPGLASNEQFF. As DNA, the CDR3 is TGTGCCAGCAGCATTACCCCGGGACTAGCGTCGAATGAGCAGTTCTTC.

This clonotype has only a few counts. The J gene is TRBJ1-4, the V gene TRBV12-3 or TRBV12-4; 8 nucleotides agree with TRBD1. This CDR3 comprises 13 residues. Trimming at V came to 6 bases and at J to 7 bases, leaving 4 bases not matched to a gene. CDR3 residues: CASSGQGGEKLFF. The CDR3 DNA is TGTGCCAGCAGCGGACAGGGCGGTGAAAAACTGTTTTTT.

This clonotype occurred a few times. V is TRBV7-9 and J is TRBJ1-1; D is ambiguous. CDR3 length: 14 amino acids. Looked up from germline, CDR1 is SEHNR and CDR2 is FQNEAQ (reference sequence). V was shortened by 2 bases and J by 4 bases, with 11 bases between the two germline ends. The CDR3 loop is CASSLNSGGTEAFF. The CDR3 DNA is TGTGCCAGCAGCTTAAACAGTGGAGGCACTGAAGCTTTCTTT. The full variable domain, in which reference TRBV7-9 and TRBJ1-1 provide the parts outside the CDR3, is DTGVSQNPRHKITKRGQNVTFRCDPISEHNRLYWYRQTLGQGPEFLTYFQNEAQLEKSRLLSDRFSAERPKGSFSTLEIQRTEQGDSAMYLCASSLNSGGTEAFFGQGTRLTVV.

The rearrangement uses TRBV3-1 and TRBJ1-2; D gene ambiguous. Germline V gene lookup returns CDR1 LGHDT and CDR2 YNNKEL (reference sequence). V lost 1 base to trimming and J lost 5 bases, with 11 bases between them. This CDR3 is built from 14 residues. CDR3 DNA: TGTGCCAGCAGCCAAGCATCGGAGAAATATGGCTACACCTTC. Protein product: CASSQASEKYGYTF.

CDR3 in amino acids: CASTKGLASSGGYNEQFF. The CDR3 nucleotides read TGTGCCAGCACCAAGGGACTAGCGTCTTCAGGGGGCTACAATGAGCAGTTCTTC. This chain uses TRBV6-1 with TRBJ2-1; 10 bases line up with TRBD2. The CDR3 extends over 18 amino acids. The ends lost 7 bases at V and 3 bases at J; junction bases unmatched: 15. Germline V gene sequence: CDR1 MNHNS, CDR2 SASEGT.

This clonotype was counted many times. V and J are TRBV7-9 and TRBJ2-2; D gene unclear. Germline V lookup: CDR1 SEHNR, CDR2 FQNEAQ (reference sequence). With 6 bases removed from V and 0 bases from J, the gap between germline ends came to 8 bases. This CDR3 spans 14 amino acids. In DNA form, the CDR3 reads TGTGCCAGCAGACCGCAGACGAACACCGGGGAGCTGTTTTTT. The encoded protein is CASRPQTNTGELFF.

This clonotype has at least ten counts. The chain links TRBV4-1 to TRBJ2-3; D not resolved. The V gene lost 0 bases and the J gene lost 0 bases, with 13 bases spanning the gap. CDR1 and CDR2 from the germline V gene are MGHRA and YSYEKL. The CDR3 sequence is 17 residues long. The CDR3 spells CASSQDASTVSTDTQYF. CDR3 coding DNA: TGCGCCAGCAGCCAAGATGCGTCCACAGTCAGCACAGATACGCAGTATTTT.

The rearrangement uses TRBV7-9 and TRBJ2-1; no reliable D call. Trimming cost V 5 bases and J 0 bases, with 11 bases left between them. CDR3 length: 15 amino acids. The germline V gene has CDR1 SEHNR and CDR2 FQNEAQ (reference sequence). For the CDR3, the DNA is TGTGCCAGCAGCCCCGTAGGCGCCTCCTACAATGAGCAGTTCTTC. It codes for CASSPVGASYNEQFF.

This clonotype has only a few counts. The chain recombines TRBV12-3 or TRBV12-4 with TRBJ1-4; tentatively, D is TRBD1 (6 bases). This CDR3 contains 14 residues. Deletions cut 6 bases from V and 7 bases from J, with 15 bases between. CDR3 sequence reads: CASRYREGAEKLFF. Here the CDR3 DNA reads TGTGCCAGCAGATACAGGGAGGGTGCTGAAAAACTGTTTTTT.

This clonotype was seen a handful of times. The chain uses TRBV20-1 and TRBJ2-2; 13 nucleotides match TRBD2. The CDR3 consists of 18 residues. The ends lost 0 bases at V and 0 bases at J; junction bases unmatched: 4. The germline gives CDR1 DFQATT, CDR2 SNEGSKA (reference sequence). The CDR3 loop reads CSAREAGLAGPNTGELFF. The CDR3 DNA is TGCAGTGCTAGAGAGGCGGGACTAGCGGGACCGAACACCGGGGAGCTGTTTTTT.

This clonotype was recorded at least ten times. The CDR3 DNA is TGTGCCATCAGGCAGGGGTCGAACACTGAAGCTTTCTTT. Encoded protein: CAIRQGSNTEAFF. The chain couples TRBV10-3 to TRBJ1-1; D is perhaps TRBD1 (6 bases). The V end was cut by 6 bases, the J end by 1 base, with 9 bases between. Looked up from germline, CDR1 is ENHRY and CDR2 is SYGVKD. This CDR3 region has 13 residues.

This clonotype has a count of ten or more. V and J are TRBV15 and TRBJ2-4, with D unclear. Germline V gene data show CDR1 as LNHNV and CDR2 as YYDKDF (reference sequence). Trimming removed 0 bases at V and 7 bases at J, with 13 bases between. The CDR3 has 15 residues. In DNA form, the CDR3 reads TGTGCCACCAGCAGAGATCGAAGTCACCCGAACATTCAGTACTTC. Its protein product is CATSRDRSHPNIQYF.

The DNA of the CDR3 is TGCGCCAGCAGCTTGACGGGGGGGGGCCCAGATACGCAGTATTTT. It specifies CASSLTGGGPDTQYF. The chain carries TRBV5-1 and TRBJ2-3, with 8 bases aligning to TRBD2. The length of the CDR3 is 15 residues. The V gene end was trimmed by 1 base and the J gene end by 4 bases; junction bases not matched to a gene: 5. The germline V gene encodes CDR1 SGHRS and CDR2 YFSETQ.

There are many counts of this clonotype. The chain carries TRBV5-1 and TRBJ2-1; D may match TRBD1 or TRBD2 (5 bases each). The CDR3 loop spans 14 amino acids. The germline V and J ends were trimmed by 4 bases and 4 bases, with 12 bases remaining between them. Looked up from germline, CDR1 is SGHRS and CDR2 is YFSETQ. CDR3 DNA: TGCGCCAGCAGCCCGGGGACCTTATACAATGAGCAGTTCTTC. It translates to CASSPGTLYNEQFF.

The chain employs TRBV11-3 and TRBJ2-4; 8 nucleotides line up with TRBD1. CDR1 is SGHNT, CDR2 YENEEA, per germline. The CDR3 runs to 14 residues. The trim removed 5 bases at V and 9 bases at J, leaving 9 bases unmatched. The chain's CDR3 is CASSPRGLLGIQYF. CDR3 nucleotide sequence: TGTGCCAGCAGCCCCAGGGGGCTGTTGGGCATTCAGTACTTC.

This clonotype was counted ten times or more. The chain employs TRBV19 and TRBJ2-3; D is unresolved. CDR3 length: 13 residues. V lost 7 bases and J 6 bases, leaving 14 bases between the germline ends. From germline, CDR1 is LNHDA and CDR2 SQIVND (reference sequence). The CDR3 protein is CASKRSYGDTQYF. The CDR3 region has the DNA TGTGCCAGTAAGAGGAGCTACGGGGATACGCAGTATTTT.

The CDR3 sequence is CASSPETGGTGPQHF. CDR3 bases: TGCGCCAGCAGCCCGGAGACAGGGGGCACGGGGCCCCAGCATTTT. V and J are TRBV5-1 and TRBJ1-5, with 10 positions matching TRBD1. The CDR3 has 15 amino acids. CDR1 is SGHRS and CDR2 is YFSETQ in the germline V gene. V was clipped by 4 bases and J by 9 bases; unmatched bases: 10.

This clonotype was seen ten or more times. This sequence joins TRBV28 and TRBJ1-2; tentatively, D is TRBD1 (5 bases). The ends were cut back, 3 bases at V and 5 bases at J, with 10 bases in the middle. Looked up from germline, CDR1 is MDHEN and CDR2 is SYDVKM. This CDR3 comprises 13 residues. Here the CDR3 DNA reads TGTGCCAGCAGTTTCCGGGGCGCGTATGGCTACACCTTC. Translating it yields CASSFRGAYGYTF.

CDR3 region: CASSVGGQGWSTEAFF. In DNA, the CDR3 is TGTGCCAGCAGCGTAGGTGGACAGGGGTGGAGTACTGAAGCTTTCTTT. The chain uses TRBV9 and TRBJ1-1; 9 bases agree with TRBD1. The CDR3 is 16 amino acids. Germline V gives CDR1 SGDLS, CDR2 YYNGEE. After removal of 0 bases from V and 5 bases from J, the junction contained 8 bases not matched to a gene.

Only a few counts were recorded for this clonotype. The DNA for the CDR3 is TGTGCCAGCAGTTTAACGGGAGGGGTCCAAGAGACCCAGTACTTC. This sequence encodes CASSLTGGVQETQYF. The V call is TRBV12-3 or TRBV12-4, the J call TRBJ2-5, with 8 positions matching TRBD2. V shed 2 bases, J shed 1 base, and the junction held 3 bases outside the gene matches. CDR3 size: 15 residues.

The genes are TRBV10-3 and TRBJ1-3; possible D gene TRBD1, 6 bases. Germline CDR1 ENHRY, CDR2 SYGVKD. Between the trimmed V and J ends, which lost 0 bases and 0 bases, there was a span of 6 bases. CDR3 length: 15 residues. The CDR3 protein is CAISESRGSGNTIYF. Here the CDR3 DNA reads TGTGCCATCAGTGAGTCCAGGGGCTCTGGAAACACCATATATTTT.